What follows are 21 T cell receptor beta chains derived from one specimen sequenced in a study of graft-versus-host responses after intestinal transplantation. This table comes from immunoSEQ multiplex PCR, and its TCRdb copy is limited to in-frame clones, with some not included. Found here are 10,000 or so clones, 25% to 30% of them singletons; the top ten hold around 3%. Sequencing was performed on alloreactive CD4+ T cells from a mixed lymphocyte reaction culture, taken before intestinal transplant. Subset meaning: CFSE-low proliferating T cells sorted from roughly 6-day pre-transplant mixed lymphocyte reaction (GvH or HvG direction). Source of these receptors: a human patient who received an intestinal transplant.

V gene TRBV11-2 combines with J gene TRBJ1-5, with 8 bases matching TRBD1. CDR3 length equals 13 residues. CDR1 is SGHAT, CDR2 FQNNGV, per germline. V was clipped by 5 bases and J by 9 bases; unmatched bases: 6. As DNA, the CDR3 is TGTGCCAGCAGCACACCACAGGGGGGGCCCCAGCATTTT. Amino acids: CASSTPQGGPQHF.

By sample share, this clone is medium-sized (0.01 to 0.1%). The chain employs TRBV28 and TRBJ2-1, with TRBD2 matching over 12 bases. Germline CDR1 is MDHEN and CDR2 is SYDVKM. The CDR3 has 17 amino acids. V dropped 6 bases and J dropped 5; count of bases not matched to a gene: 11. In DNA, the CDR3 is TGTGCCAGCAGACCTATCATTAGACTAGCGGGAGACAATGAGCAGTTCTTC. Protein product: CASRPIIRLAGDNEQFF. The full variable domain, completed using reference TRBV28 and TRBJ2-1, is DVKVTQSSRYLVKRTGEKVFLECVQDMDHENMFWYRQDPGLGLRLIYFSYDVKMKEKGDIPEGYSVSREKKERFSLILESASTNQTSMYLCASRPIIRLAGDNEQFFGPGTRLTVL.

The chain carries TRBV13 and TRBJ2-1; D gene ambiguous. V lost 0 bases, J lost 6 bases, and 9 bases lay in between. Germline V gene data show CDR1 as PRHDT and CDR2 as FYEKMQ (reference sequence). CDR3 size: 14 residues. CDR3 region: CASSLGDHSNEQFF. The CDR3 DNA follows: TGTGCCAGCAGCTTAGGGGACCACAGCAATGAGCAGTTCTTC.

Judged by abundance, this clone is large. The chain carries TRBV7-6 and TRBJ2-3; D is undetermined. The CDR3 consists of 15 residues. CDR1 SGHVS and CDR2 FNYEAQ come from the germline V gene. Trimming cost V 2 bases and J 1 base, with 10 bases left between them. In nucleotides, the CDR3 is TGTGCCAGCAGCTTAACTGCACGCGGCACAGATACGCAGTATTTT. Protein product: CASSLTARGTDTQYF.

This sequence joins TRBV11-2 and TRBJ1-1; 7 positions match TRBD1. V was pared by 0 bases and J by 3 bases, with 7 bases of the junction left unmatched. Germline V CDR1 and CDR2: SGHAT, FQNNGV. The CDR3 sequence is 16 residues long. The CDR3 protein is CASSLDARQGYTEAFF. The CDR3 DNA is TGTGCCAGCAGCTTAGACGCCCGACAGGGTTACACTGAAGCTTTCTTT.

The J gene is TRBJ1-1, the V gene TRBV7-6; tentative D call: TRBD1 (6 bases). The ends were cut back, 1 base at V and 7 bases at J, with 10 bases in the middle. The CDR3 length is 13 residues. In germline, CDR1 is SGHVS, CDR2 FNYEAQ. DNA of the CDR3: TGTGCCAGCAGCTTAGGGGCAGGGGATGAAGCTTTCTTT. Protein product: CASSLGAGDEAFF.

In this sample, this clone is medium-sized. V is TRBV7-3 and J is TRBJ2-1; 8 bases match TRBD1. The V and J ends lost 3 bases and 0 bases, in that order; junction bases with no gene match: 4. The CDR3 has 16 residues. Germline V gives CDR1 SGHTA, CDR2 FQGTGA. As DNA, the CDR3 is TGTGCCAGCAGCTTGGGAACAGGGGGCTCCTACAATGAGCAGTTCTTC. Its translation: CASSLGTGGSYNEQFF.

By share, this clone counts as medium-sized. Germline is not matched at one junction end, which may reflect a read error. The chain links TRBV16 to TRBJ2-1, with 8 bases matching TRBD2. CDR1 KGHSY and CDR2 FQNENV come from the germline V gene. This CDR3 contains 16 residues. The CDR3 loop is CASSPRLASSNNEQFF. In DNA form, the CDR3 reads TGTGCCAGCAGCCCCAGACTAGCGTCCTCCAACAATGAGCAGTTCTTC.

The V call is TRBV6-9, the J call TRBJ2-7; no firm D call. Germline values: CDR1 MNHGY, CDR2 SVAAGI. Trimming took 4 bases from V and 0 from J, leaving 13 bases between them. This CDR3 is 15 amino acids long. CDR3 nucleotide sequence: TGTGCCAGCAGTTTGACTCGGACGAGCTCCTACGAGCAGTACTTC. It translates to CASSLTRTSSYEQYF.

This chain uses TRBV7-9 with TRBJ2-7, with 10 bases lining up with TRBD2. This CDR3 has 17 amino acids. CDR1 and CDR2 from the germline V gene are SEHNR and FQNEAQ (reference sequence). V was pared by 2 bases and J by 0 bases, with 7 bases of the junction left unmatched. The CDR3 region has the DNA TGTGCCAGCAGCTTAAGTAGCGGGAGGCCGAGCTCCTACGAGCAGTACTTC. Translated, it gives CASSLSSGRPSSYEQYF.

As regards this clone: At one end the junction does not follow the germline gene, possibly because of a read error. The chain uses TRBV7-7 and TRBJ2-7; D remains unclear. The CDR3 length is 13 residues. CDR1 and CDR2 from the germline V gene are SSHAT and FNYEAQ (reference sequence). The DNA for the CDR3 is TGTGCTAGCAGCTTATCCGATTTCGCCGAGCAGTACTTC. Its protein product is CASSLSDFAEQYF. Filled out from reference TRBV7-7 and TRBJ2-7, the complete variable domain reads GAGVSQSPRYKVTKRGQDVTLRCDPISSHATLYWYQQALGQGPEFLTYFNYEAQPDKSGLPSDRFSAERPEGSISTLTIQRTEQRDSAMYRCASSLSDFAEQYFGPGTRLTVT.

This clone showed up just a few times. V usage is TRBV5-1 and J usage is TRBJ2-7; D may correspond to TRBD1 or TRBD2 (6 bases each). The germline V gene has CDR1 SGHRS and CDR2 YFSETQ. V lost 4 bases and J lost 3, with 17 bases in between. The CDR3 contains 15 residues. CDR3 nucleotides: TGCGCCAGCAGCCAGGGGCCGCGGGACGGCTACGAGCAGTACTTC. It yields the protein CASSQGPRDGYEQYF.

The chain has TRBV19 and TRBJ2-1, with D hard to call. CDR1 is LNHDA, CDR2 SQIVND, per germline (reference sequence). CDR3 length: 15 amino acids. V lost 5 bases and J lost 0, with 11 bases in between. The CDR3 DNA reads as TGTGCCAGTAGTTTCCCGGACCTCTCCTACAATGAGCAGTTCTTC. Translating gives CASSFPDLSYNEQFF.

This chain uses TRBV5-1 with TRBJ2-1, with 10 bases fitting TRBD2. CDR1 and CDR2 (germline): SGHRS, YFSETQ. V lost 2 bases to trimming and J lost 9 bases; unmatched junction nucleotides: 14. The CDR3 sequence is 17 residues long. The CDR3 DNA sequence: TGCGCCAGCAGCTTAGAGGGGTCTAGCGGGAGACTGGGTGAGCAGTTCTTC. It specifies CASSLEGSSGRLGEQFF. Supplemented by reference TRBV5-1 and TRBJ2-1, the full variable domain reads KAGVTQTPRYLIKTRGQQVTLSCSPISGHRSVSWYQQTPGQGLQFLFEYFSETQRNKGNFPGRFSGRQFSNSRSEMNVSTLELGDSALYLCASSLEGSSGRLGEQFFGPGTRLTVL.

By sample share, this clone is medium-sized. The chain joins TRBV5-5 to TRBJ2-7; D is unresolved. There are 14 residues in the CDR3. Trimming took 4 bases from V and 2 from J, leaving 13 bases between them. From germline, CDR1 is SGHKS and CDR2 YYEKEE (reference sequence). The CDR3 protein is CASSPAPSAYEQYF. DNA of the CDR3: TGTGCCAGCAGCCCCGCCCCCAGTGCCTACGAGCAGTACTTC.

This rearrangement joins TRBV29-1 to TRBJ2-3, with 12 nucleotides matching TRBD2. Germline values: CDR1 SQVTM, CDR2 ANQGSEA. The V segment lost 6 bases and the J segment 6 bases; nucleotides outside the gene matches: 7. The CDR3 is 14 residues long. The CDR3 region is CSVDGLAGRDTQYF. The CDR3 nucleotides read TGCAGCGTCGATGGACTAGCGGGGAGGGATACGCAGTATTTT.

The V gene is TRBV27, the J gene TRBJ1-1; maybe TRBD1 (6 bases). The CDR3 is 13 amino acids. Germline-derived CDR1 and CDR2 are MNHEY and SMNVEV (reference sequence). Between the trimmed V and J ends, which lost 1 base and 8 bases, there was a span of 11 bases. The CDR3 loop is CASSLLGGEEAFF. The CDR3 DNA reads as TGTGCCAGCAGTTTATTAGGGGGAGAAGAAGCTTTCTTT.

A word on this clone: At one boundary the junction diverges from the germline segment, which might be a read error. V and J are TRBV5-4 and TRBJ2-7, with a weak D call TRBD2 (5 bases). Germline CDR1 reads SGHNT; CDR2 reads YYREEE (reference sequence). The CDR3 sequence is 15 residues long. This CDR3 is CASSLAGVASYEQYF. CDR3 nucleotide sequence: TGTGCCAGCAGTTTGGCCGGGGTAGCCTCCTACGAGCAGTACTTC.

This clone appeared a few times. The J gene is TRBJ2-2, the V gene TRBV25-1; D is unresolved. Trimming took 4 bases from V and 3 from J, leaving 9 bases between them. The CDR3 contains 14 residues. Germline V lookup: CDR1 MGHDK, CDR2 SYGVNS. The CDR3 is CASSVNGYTGELFF. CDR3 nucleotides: TGTGCCAGCAGTGTCAACGGATACACCGGGGAGCTGTTTTTT.

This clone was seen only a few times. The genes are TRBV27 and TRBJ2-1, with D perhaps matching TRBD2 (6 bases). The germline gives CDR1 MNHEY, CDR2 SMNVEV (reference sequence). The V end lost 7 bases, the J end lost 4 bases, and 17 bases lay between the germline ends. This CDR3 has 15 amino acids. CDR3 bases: TGTGCCAGCACAGGAGGAGGGACCGCGTACAATGAGCAGTTCTTC. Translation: CASTGGGTAYNEQFF.

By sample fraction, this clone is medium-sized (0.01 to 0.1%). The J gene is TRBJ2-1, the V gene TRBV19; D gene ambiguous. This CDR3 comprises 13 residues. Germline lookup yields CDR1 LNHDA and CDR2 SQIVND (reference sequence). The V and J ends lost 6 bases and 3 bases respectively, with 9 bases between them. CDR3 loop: CASSPVIYNEQFF. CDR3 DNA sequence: TGTGCCAGTAGCCCCGTCATCTACAATGAGCAGTTCTTC.